This TCR beta chain stems from a study of T cells in Graves' hyperthyroidism and ophthalmopathy. Points from the study as a whole: Separation of ophthalmopathy from stable hyperthyroidism was achieved by a 13 V-J model. The model forecast ophthalmopathy, anticipating it by a median about 6.5 months before onset.

Germline CDR1 and CDR2: SGHTA and FQGTGA. With 0 bases clipped from V and 4 bases from J, the junction kept 4 bases outside the gene matches. This CDR3 spans 17 amino acids. TCR beta CDR3 sequences were amplified from RNA transcripts. Initially, a first-round RT-PCR of the TCR CDR3 employed the HTBI primer set. TCRdb itself ran the multiplex PCR reads through MiXCR, one entry per CDR3 protein. The sample gives about 570,000 distinct CDR3 sequences, roughly 15% of which show up once; approximately 15% is in the top ten. This clonotype was observed a handful of times. Its target is unknown. The receptor's source is a woman in her 40s with Graves' hyperthyroidism. The V gene is TRBV7-3, the J gene TRBJ2-2, with 11 bases that match TRBD1. Sample: blood. The CDR3 DNA follows: TGTGCCAGCAGCTTAACGAGGACAGGGGGCATCACCGGGGAGCTGTTTTTT. Translating gives CASSLTRTGGITGELFF.